Listed below are T cell receptor beta chains from one sample, sequenced in a study of blood T cell repertoires in COVID-19. Clones were sequenced by immunoSEQ multiplex PCR, and TCRdb holds only the in-frame ones, with some missing. Of some 170,000 clones in the sample, about 75% are singletons; the top ten hold around 8.9%. The sequencing sample was made of peripheral blood. These TCRs come from a woman aged 50 to 60 with active or convalescent COVID-19. Both conserved end residues are part of each CDR3. D genes are given only for firm matches. Clone size is given for some rows only: seen once, a few or many times, or a class if the clone is expanded.

cdr3_aa,cdr3_nt,v_call,d_call,j_call,clone_size
CASNTGGNQPQHF,TGTGCCAGCAATACAGGGGGTAATCAGCCCCAGCATTTT,TRBV28,TRBD1,TRBJ1-5,once
CASDDRATNYGYTF,TGTGCCAGCGATGACAGAGCTACTAACTATGGCTACACCTTC,TRBV10-3,.,TRBJ1-2,.
CASSKGQGSSGNTIYF,TGTGCCAGCAGCAAGGGACAGGGGAGCTCTGGAAACACCATATATTTT,TRBV11-2,TRBD1,TRBJ1-3,few
CASSSGSSYNEQFF,TGCGCCAGCAGTTCTGGGAGCTCCTACAATGAGCAGTTCTTC,TRBV5-1,.,TRBJ2-1,.
CASSLGQMRIYNEQFF,TGTGCCAGCAGCTTAGGCCAGATGAGGATCTACAATGAGCAGTTCTTC,TRBV11-2,.,TRBJ2-1,.
CASSSTGGDTEAFF,TGTGCCAGCAGCTCGACAGGGGGCGACACTGAAGCTTTCTTT,TRBV7-9,TRBD1,TRBJ1-1,.
CASSSLAGLSYEQYF,TGTGCCAGCAGTTCACTAGCGGGACTATCCTACGAGCAGTACTTC,TRBV27,TRBD2,TRBJ2-7,.
CASSPPGGRATGELFF,TGTGCCAGCAGCCCCCCGGGCGGGAGGGCCACCGGGGAGCTGTTTTTT,TRBV3-1/TRBV3-2,TRBD2,TRBJ2-2,.
CASSETGQNYGYTF,TGTGCCAGCAGTGAAACGGGACAGAACTATGGCTACACCTTC,TRBV2,TRBD1,TRBJ1-2,.
CASSFDRGNTQYF,TGTGCCAGCAGTTTCGACAGGGGAAATACGCAGTATTTT,TRBV2,TRBD1,TRBJ2-3,.
CASSWGQAANYGYTF,TGCGCCAGCAGCTGGGGACAGGCAGCTAACTATGGCTACACCTTC,TRBV5-1,TRBD1,TRBJ1-2,.
CASSWGGGPQHF,TGTGCCAGCAGCTGGGGCGGGGGGCCCCAGCATTTT,TRBV7-9,.,TRBJ1-5,.
CASSPRLAASNEQFF,TGTGCCAGCAGCCCCCGACTAGCTGCCAGCAATGAGCAGTTCTTC,TRBV7-3,TRBD2,TRBJ2-1,.
CASSLRTGGKGNTIYF,TGTGCCAGTAGCCTACGGACAGGGGGCAAAGGAAACACCATATATTTT,TRBV19,TRBD1,TRBJ1-3,.
CASSPVQRKNEQFF,TGTGCCAGCAGCCCCGTCCAGCGGAAGAATGAGCAGTTCTTC,TRBV7-2,.,TRBJ2-1,.
CASSYAGGYTF,TGTGCCAGCAGTTACGCGGGGGGCTACACCTTC,TRBV6-5,.,TRBJ1-2,.
CASSQDAGRANYGYTF,TGCGCCAGCAGCCAAGATGCGGGGAGAGCTAACTATGGCTACACCTTC,TRBV4-3,.,TRBJ1-2,few
CASSLSTGQAGYTF,TGTGCCAGCAGTTTATCCACAGGTCAGGCTGGCTACACCTTC,TRBV27,.,TRBJ1-2,once
CASSSRGAQEVGDTQYF,TGTGCCAGCAGCTCACGCGGGGCCCAGGAAGTGGGAGATACGCAGTATTTT,TRBV7-2,.,TRBJ2-3,few
CASSLVAELLAKNIQYF,TGTGCCAGCAGCTTAGTCGCTGAGCTACTAGCCAAAAACATTCAGTACTTC,TRBV11-2,.,TRBJ2-4,once
CASSPAGTTSNYGYTF,TGTGCCAGCAGCCCAGCCGGGACAACCTCTAACTATGGCTACACCTTC,TRBV5-4,.,TRBJ1-2,.
CASSRGGAHEQYF,TGTGCCAGCTCACGGGGGGGGGCCCACGAGCAGTACTTC,TRBV18,.,TRBJ2-7,.
CASGSTEGLTLHF,TGTGCCAGCGGGTCCACCGAGGGTCTCACCCTCCACTTT,TRBV27,.,TRBJ1-6,.
CSVVERYSYNEQFF,TGCAGCGTTGTGGAGCGGTACTCCTACAATGAGCAGTTCTTC,TRBV29-1,.,TRBJ2-1,few
CASLGGVSSPLHF,TGTGCCAGCCTAGGGGGGGTCAGTTCACCCCTCCACTTT,TRBV28,.,TRBJ1-6,once
CASSQDLKLAGGYNEQFF,TGCGCCAGCAGCCAAGATCTGAAGTTAGCGGGGGGGTACAATGAGCAGTTCTTC,TRBV4-3,TRBD2,TRBJ2-1,.
CASSPFREHEQYF,TGTGCCAGCAGTCCCTTCCGGGAGCACGAGCAGTACTTC,TRBV6-2/TRBV6-3,.,TRBJ2-7,.
CASSLRQGRETQYF,TGTGCCAGCAGCTTAAGGCAGGGAAGAGAGACCCAGTACTTC,TRBV7-2,.,TRBJ2-5,.
CASSEGSDRLTNGYTF,TGTGCCAGCAGTGAAGGCTCCGACAGGCTAACGAATGGCTACACCTTC,TRBV6-1,.,TRBJ1-2,.
CASSSQGAKDTQYF,TGCGCCAGCAGCTCCCAGGGGGCTAAAGATACGCAGTATTTT,TRBV5-1,TRBD1,TRBJ2-3,.
CASSEFRGAGETQYF,TGTGCCAGCAGTGAGTTCAGGGGTGCTGGAGAGACCCAGTACTTC,TRBV2,.,TRBJ2-5,few
CASSFGGLGPYNEQFF,TGTGCCAGCAGCTTTGGCGGACTAGGCCCCTACAATGAGCAGTTCTTC,TRBV5-4,TRBD2,TRBJ2-1,few
CASSLERRSSYNEQFF,TGTGCCAGCAGCTTAGAAAGGAGGAGCTCCTACAATGAGCAGTTCTTC,TRBV11-1,.,TRBJ2-1,.
CASSQDKAGGYTF,TGTGCCAGCAGCCAAGATAAGGCGGGTGGCTACACCTTC,TRBV4-2,.,TRBJ1-2,.
CASSLNGNTEAFF,TGTGCCAGCAGCTTAAACGGGAACACTGAAGCTTTCTTT,TRBV7-3,.,TRBJ1-1,.
CASSRWAGDTGELFF,TGTGCCAGCAGCCGGTGGGCGGGGGACACCGGGGAGCTGTTTTTT,TRBV7-3,TRBD2,TRBJ2-2,many
CASSTGVGNTGELFF,TGTGCCAGTAGTACAGGGGTGGGGAACACCGGGGAGCTGTTTTTT,TRBV19,.,TRBJ2-2,.
CASSLRRGGYGQYF,TGCGCCAGCAGCCTCAGGCGGGGAGGCTACGGGCAGTACTTC,TRBV4-3,.,TRBJ2-7,.
CASTPPGQREKLFF,TGTGCCAGTACCCCGCCGGGACAACGGGAAAAACTGTTTTTT,TRBV19,.,TRBJ1-4,.
CASSSVGQGGQYF,TGTGCCAGCAGCTCGGTCGGACAGGGGGGGCAGTACTTC,TRBV11-2,TRBD1,TRBJ2-7,.
CASSYRTGSGELFF,TGTGCCAGCAGCTATCGGACAGGCTCCGGGGAGCTGTTTTTT,TRBV11-2,TRBD1,TRBJ2-2,.
CASSSGLAGGADTQYF,TGTGCCAGCAGTTCAGGACTAGCGGGGGGCGCAGATACGCAGTATTTT,TRBV28,TRBD2,TRBJ2-3,.